This is a list of T cell receptor beta chains from one sample in a study of human T cells and chemical hapten exposure. TCRdb processed the RACE reads anew with MiXCR; each CDR3 protein has one entry. Altogether under 300,000 distinct CDR3 sequences are present, approximately 8% being singletons, with the ten largest covering about 1.1%. The source was whole blood, collected in connection with sensitization to the hapten diphenylcyclopropenone (DPC). Receptors originate from a man aged 18 to 35 with alopecia areata. Some clones in this sample may be carry-over from other donors' samples. Both conserved end residues are part of each CDR3. The D gene is left open where the match is weak. A clone size is listed for some rows: how often the clone was seen (once, few, many), or a class if it is expanded.

D,length,V,size,J,CDR3,DNA
-,14,TRBV7-9,-,TRBJ1-5,CASSPYYSNQPQHF,TGTGCCAGCAGCCCTTATTATAGCAATCAGCCCCAGCATTTT
TRBD1,14,TRBV12-3/TRBV12-4,few,TRBJ1-1,CASSPGQVNTEAFF,TGTGCCAGCAGCCCGGGACAGGTGAACACTGAAGCTTTCTTT
TRBD1,18,TRBV5-1,-,TRBJ1-2,CASSLEGTGLVSNYGYTF,TGCGCCAGCAGCTTGGAGGGGACAGGTCTTGTTAGTAACTATGGCTACACCTTC
-,12,TRBV11-2,few,TRBJ1-2,CASSSLTEGYTF,TGTGCCAGCAGCTCTTTGACAGAAGGCTACACCTTC
-,14,TRBV28,few,TRBJ1-2,CASDTGNRWYGYTF,TGTGCCAGCGATACCGGTAATAGATGGTACGGCTACACCTTC
TRBD1,14,TRBV20-1,few,TRBJ1-6,CSAKRDRQNSPLHF,TGCAGTGCAAAAAGGGACAGGCAAAATTCACCCCTCCACTTT
-,14,TRBV10-1,-,TRBJ2-1,CASSRVSANNEQFF,TGCGCCAGCAGTCGGGTCAGCGCCAACAATGAGCAGTTCTTC
TRBD1,14,TRBV10-3,few,TRBJ2-5,CAISEGTGRATQYF,TGTGCCATCAGTGAGGGGACAGGGAGGGCGACCCAGTACTTC
-,14,TRBV12-3/TRBV12-4,many,TRBJ1-1,CASSFGEMNTEAFF,TGTGCCAGCAGTTTTGGGGAGATGAACACTGAAGCTTTCTTT
-,17,TRBV7-9,few,TRBJ2-6,CASRPGPLGAGANVLTF,TGTGCCAGCAGACCGGGGCCTTTGGGGGCTGGGGCCAACGTCCTGACTTTC
TRBD2,13,TRBV6-2/TRBV6-3,few,TRBJ2-3,CASSSVAGYTQYF,TGTGCCAGCAGTTCCGTAGCGGGTTATACGCAGTATTTT
-,14,TRBV6-6,many,TRBJ2-1,CASSYATGYNEQFF,TGTGCCAGCAGTTACGCAACAGGTTACAATGAGCAGTTCTTC
-,15,TRBV6-1,-,TRBJ2-7,CASSEALSGSYEQYF,TGTGCCAGCAGTGAAGCGCTCAGCGGGTCCTACGAGCAGTACTTC
-,12,TRBV28,-,TRBJ1-2,CATQAGSNGYTF,TGTGCCACCCAAGCGGGCAGTAATGGCTACACCTTC
-,16,TRBV11-2,many,TRBJ1-3,CASSRARGKSGNTIYF,TGTGCCAGCAGCCGGGCGAGGGGGAAGTCTGGAAACACCATATATTTT
-,15,TRBV7-2,few,TRBJ1-2,CASSLNPRRNYGYTF,TGTGCCAGCAGCTTAAATCCCCGTAGAAACTATGGCTACACCTTC
-,13,TRBV5-1,few,TRBJ2-1,CASSSQWDNEQFF,TGCGCCAGCAGCTCCCAGTGGGACAATGAGCAGTTCTTC
-,12,TRBV3-1,many,TRBJ2-2,CASSRIPGELFF,TGTGCCAGCAGCCGGATCCCCGGGGAGCTGTTTTTT
TRBD2,14,TRBV12-3/TRBV12-4,few,TRBJ2-7,CASSDLAGAYEQYF,TGTGCCAGCAGTGATCTAGCGGGGGCCTACGAGCAGTACTTC
-,14,TRBV5-1,many,TRBJ1-2,CASSPSPGNYGYTF,TGCGCCAGCAGCCCCTCACCAGGGAACTATGGCTACACCTTC
-,14,TRBV7-8,-,TRBJ1-2,CASSLVGSGYGYTF,TGTGCCAGCAGCTTAGTGGGGAGTGGCTATGGCTACACCTTC
TRBD1,14,TRBV9,many,TRBJ2-1,CASTRDRVWNEQFF,TGTGCCAGCACCCGGGACAGGGTATGGAATGAGCAGTTCTTC
-,12,TRBV6-5,few,TRBJ2-3,CASKVGENTQYF,TGTGCCAGCAAGGTCGGCGAGAATACGCAGTATTTT
-,12,TRBV29-1,-,TRBJ2-3,CSVERPYDTQYF,TGCAGCGTTGAAAGGCCGTACGATACGCAGTATTTT
-,14,TRBV7-2,many,TRBJ2-7,CASSLGSVVYEQYF,TGTGCCAGCAGCTTAGGGTCAGTCGTCTACGAGCAGTACTTC
-,15,TRBV5-1,many,TRBJ1-1,CASSLTGGEGTEAFF,TGCGCCAGCAGCTTGACCGGGGGCGAGGGCACTGAAGCTTTCTTT
-,12,TRBV20-1,few,TRBJ1-4,CSATTTLEKLFF,TGCAGTGCTACCACGACCCTTGAAAAACTGTTTTTT
TRBD1,20,TRBV5-1,few,TRBJ2-5,CASSFPARPAGTELKETQYF,TGCGCCAGCAGCTTTCCGGCGAGGCCCGCCGGGACAGAGTTAAAAGAGACCCAGTACTTC
-,15,TRBV6-2/TRBV6-3,-,TRBJ2-5,CASSTFDPFQETQYF,TGTGCCAGCAGTACCTTCGACCCCTTCCAAGAGACCCAGTACTTC
TRBD1,14,TRBV27,-,TRBJ2-7,CASRSGTGPLEQYF,TGTGCCAGCAGATCCGGGACAGGGCCCCTCGAGCAGTACTTC
TRBD1,15,TRBV7-2,few,TRBJ1-2,CASSFDRGTHYGYTF,TGTGCCAGCAGCTTCGACAGGGGAACCCACTATGGCTACACCTTC
-,12,TRBV5-6,few,TRBJ1-4,CASSWGNEKLFF,TGTGCCAGCAGCTGGGGTAATGAAAAACTGTTTTTT
-,14,TRBV28,-,TRBJ2-5,CASIRSPGQETQYF,TGTGCCAGCATACGAAGTCCGGGGCAAGAGACCCAGTACTTC
-,11,TRBV28,few,TRBJ2-7,CASSSGFEQYF,TGTGCCAGCAGTTCGGGGTTCGAGCAGTACTTC
-,15,TRBV7-2,many,TRBJ2-3,CASSLKASSTDTQYF,TGTGCCAGCAGCTTAAAAGCGTCTTCCACAGATACGCAGTATTTT
-,16,TRBV5-5,many,TRBJ1-2,CASSLGTREDSPGYTF,TGTGCCAGCAGCTTGGGGACTCGGGAGGACAGTCCTGGCTACACCTTC
-,15,TRBV7-9,-,TRBJ1-6,CASSPGERQNSPLHF,TGTGCCAGCAGCCCGGGAGAACGCCAAAATTCACCCCTCCACTTT
-,15,TRBV20-1,-,TRBJ1-3,CSARKPGPSGNTIYF,TGCAGTGCCAGGAAACCCGGGCCATCCGGAAACACCATATATTTT
-,16,TRBV7-3,few,TRBJ2-1,CASSDVDRTVVDEQFF,TGTGCCAGCAGCGACGTCGATCGGACCGTGGTTGATGAGCAGTTCTTC
-,12,TRBV10-3,-,TRBJ1-2,CAISQDFYGYTF,TGTGCCATCAGTCAGGATTTCTATGGCTACACCTTC
-,13,TRBV6-6,-,TRBJ2-1,CATTLSSYNEQFF,TGTGCCACTACACTCAGCTCCTACAATGAGCAGTTCTTC
TRBD1,15,TRBV4-1,-,TRBJ1-4,CASSQGQGGYEKLFF,TGCGCCAGCAGCCAAGGACAGGGCGGGTATGAAAAACTGTTTTTT
-,13,TRBV7-9,-,TRBJ2-5,CASKRDSQETQYF,TGTGCCAGCAAGCGGGACAGCCAAGAGACCCAGTACTTC
-,15,TRBV4-3,-,TRBJ1-4,CASSQEWQVPEKLFF,TGCGCCAGCAGCCAAGAATGGCAGGTACCGGAAAAACTGTTTTTT
-,15,TRBV7-9,few,TRBJ1-1,CASSSLGRGRIEAFF,TGTGCCAGCAGCTCATTAGGACGCGGTAGGATTGAAGCTTTCTTT
-,13,TRBV12-3/TRBV12-4,few,TRBJ2-1,CAILDRLYNEQFF,TGTGCCATCTTAGACAGGCTCTACAATGAGCAGTTCTTC
-,12,TRBV12-3/TRBV12-4,few,TRBJ2-2,CASSRAPGELFF,TGTGCCAGCAGCAGGGCACCCGGGGAGCTGTTTTTT
-,17,TRBV28,few,TRBJ1-2,CASSLFPGSRRYYGYTF,TGTGCCAGCAGTTTATTCCCTGGTAGTCGGCGGTACTATGGCTACACCTTC
-,15,TRBV20-1,few,TRBJ2-1,CSARDRQTGGNEQFF,TGCAGTGCTAGAGATCGACAGACGGGCGGCAATGAGCAGTTCTTC
-,17,TRBV7-6,few,TRBJ1-1,CASSQLSPAVGVTEAFF,TGTGCCAGCAGCCAATTAAGCCCTGCCGTAGGAGTCACTGAAGCTTTCTTT
TRBD1,15,TRBV20-1,-,TRBJ1-2,CSATQTGGWRYGYTF,TGCAGTGCTACACAGACAGGGGGCTGGCGCTATGGCTACACCTTC
-,13,TRBV28,few,TRBJ1-2,CASSLLGSNGYTF,TGTGCCAGCAGTTTACTGGGCAGTAATGGCTACACCTTC
-,14,TRBV7-2,-,TRBJ2-5,CASSLYDSQETQYF,TGTGCCAGCAGCTTATATGACAGTCAAGAGACCCAGTACTTC
-,14,TRBV6-6,few,TRBJ1-5,CASTYWGADQPQHF,TGTGCCAGCACCTACTGGGGGGCGGATCAGCCCCAGCATTTT
-,15,TRBV6-5,-,TRBJ2-2,CASSYVRADTGELFF,TGTGCCAGCAGTTACGTAAGAGCGGACACCGGGGAGCTGTTTTTT
-,14,TRBV5-1,-,TRBJ1-1,CASSPRQPNTEAFF,TGCGCCAGCAGCCCACGACAGCCGAACACTGAAGCTTTCTTT
-,12,TRBV6-2/TRBV6-3,few,TRBJ1-5,CASRESRETQHF,TGTGCCAGCAGGGAGTCCCGGGAGACCCAGCATTTT
-,13,TRBV4-3,-,TRBJ2-7,CTSSQGIKREQYF,TGCACCAGCAGTCAAGGGATAAAACGGGAGCAGTACTTC
-,12,TRBV6-2/TRBV6-3,many,TRBJ1-1,CASAHVYTEAFF,TGTGCCAGCGCCCACGTCTACACTGAAGCTTTCTTT
-,17,TRBV15,few,TRBJ1-6,CATKQTAGRLYNSPLHF,TGTGCCACGAAACAGACTGCGGGACGCCTCTATAATTCACCCCTCCACTTT